What follows are 19 T cell receptor beta chains derived from one specimen sequenced in a study of shared clonotypes between healthy human individuals. Using immunoSEQ multiplex PCR, the repertoire was profiled, and TCRdb retains in-frame clones only, with some absent. The sample shows over a million clones, around 97% of them seen only once. Sequenced input: naive CD4+ T cells sorted from blood. Subset: CD45RA+ positively selected. These TCRs come from a man aged 25-45 years in good health.

The chain joins TRBV5-6 to TRBJ2-5; D may be TRBD1 (6 bases). The germline CDR1 and CDR2 sequences are SGHDT and YYEEEE. This CDR3 is built from 16 residues. The germline V and J ends were trimmed by 1 base and 2 bases, with 15 bases remaining between them. CDR3 DNA: TGTGCCAGCAGCTTGTACAGGGTATCCCGTCAAGAGACCCAGTACTTC. Translating gives CASSLYRVSRQETQYF.

The chain combines TRBV30 with TRBJ2-1; TRBD2 agrees at 8 bases. The V gene end was trimmed by 1 base and the J gene end by 3 bases; junction bases not matched to a gene: 8. Germline V gives CDR1 GTSNPN, CDR2 SVGIG (reference sequence). There are 16 residues in the CDR3. The CDR3 DNA sequence: TGTGCCTGGAGTGGTCTCGCGGGAGGACACTACAATGAGCAGTTCTTC. Its translation is CAWSGLAGGHYNEQFF.

CDR3 residues: CAGSVVWGNTEAFF. The CDR3, as DNA: TGTGCCGGTTCGGTCGTTTGGGGGAACACTGAAGCTTTCTTT. The V and J genes are TRBV11-3 and TRBJ1-1; D is unclear. Germline V gene lookup returns CDR1 SGHNT and CDR2 YENEEA. The CDR3 is 14 amino acids. V lost 11 bases and J lost 1, with 17 bases in between.

This chain links TRBV7-6 with TRBJ2-1; 12 nucleotides match TRBD2. Germline V gene data show CDR1 as SGHVS and CDR2 as FNYEAQ. The CDR3 is 18 amino acids. V lost 2 bases and J lost 4; bases outside the gene matches: 9. CDR3 in amino acids: CASSLLASGRALYNEQFF. CDR3 nucleotide sequence: TGTGCCAGCAGCTTACTGGCTAGCGGGAGGGCCTTGTACAATGAGCAGTTCTTC.

The chain has TRBV6-1 and TRBJ2-7, with TRBD1 matching 7 bases. V lost 10 bases, J lost 2 bases, and 11 bases stayed unmatched. Germline-derived CDR1 and CDR2 are MNHNS and SASEGT. The CDR3 length is 14 residues. CDR3 DNA sequence: TGTGCCACCATTTCGACAGGGTATCCCTACGAGCAGTACTTC. This translates into CATISTGYPYEQYF.

The chain carries TRBV2 and TRBJ2-6, with a possible D match to TRBD2 (5 bases). V lost 4 bases to trimming and J lost 2 bases, with 9 bases between them. Germline CDR1 is SNHLY and CDR2 is FYNNEI. CDR3 length equals 15 residues. The CDR3 coding sequence is TGTGCCAGCAGTGTCGAGGAGGCTGGGGCCAACGTCCTGACTTTC. The encoded protein is CASSVEEAGANVLTF.

The chain carries TRBV19 and TRBJ1-1, with a tentative D call TRBD1 (6 bases). The CDR3 consists of 14 residues. Trimming pared 4 bases from V and 5 bases from J, leaving 14 bases between. CDR1 is LNHDA, CDR2 SQIVND, per germline (reference sequence). CDR3 sequence: CASSSLQQGTEAFF. The CDR3 DNA is TGTGCCAGTAGTAGTCTGCAACAGGGAACTGAAGCTTTCTTT.

This chain joins TRBV9 and TRBJ2-1, with TRBD2 matching over 10 bases. There are 17 residues in the CDR3. After removal of 2 bases from V and 0 bases from J, the junction contained 5 bases not matched to a gene. Germline V CDR1 and CDR2: SGDLS, YYNGEE. CDR3 in amino acids: CASSVLGLADSYNEQFF. The CDR3 coding sequence is TGTGCCAGCAGCGTGCTTGGACTAGCGGACTCCTACAATGAGCAGTTCTTC.

The V gene is TRBV18, the J gene TRBJ1-5; the match to TRBD1 covers 12 bases. This CDR3 contains 15 residues. V shed 4 bases and J 8 bases; nucleotides not matched to a gene: 6. Germline assignment: CDR1 KGHSH and CDR2 LQKENI. CDR3 amino acids: CASSRGTGGHEPQHF. CDR3 coding DNA: TGTGCCAGCTCACGTGGGACAGGGGGCCATGAGCCCCAGCATTTT. Combining the CDR3 with reference TRBV18 and TRBJ1-5 gives the whole variable domain NAGVMQNPRHLVRRRGQEARLRCSPMKGHSHVYWYRQLPEEGLKFMVYLQKENIIDESGMPKERFSAEFPKEGPSILRIQQVVRGDSAAYFCASSRGTGGHEPQHFGDGTRLSIL.

V and J are TRBV28 and TRBJ2-7; D assignment may be TRBD1 or TRBD2 (5 bases each). CDR3 length equals 12 residues. The V end was cut by 6 bases, the J end by 6 bases, with 12 bases between. CDR1 is MDHEN, CDR2 SYDVKM, per germline. Written as DNA, the CDR3 is TGTGCCAGCAGACGCGAGAGGGGCGAGCAGTACTTC. Residues: CASRRERGEQYF.

The chain uses TRBV28 and TRBJ2-1; 9 bases agree with TRBD2. Germline assignment: CDR1 MDHEN and CDR2 SYDVKM. With 7 bases clipped from V and 12 bases from J, the junction kept 22 bases outside the gene matches. CDR3 length: 17 residues. The CDR3 region is CASIPPYGGGVGFGQFF. DNA of the CDR3: TGTGCCAGCATCCCTCCCTATGGCGGGGGGGTCGGGTTCGGGCAGTTCTTC.

The chain joins TRBV19 to TRBJ2-1; no firm D call. The CDR3 consists of 14 residues. Trimming stripped 7 bases from V and 6 bases from J, with 16 bases between. CDR1 LNHDA and CDR2 SQIVND come from the germline V gene (reference sequence). The CDR3 DNA reads as TGTGCCAGTACCCCCAACGACTTGAGCAATGAGCAGTTCTTC. Amino acids: CASTPNDLSNEQFF.

Regarding this clone: This specimen includes other DNA sequences encoding the same CDR3. The chain recombines TRBV2 with TRBJ2-5; unclear D gene. Trimming removed 6 bases from V and 2 bases from J, with 4 bases in between. This CDR3 has 11 amino acids. Germline CDR1 and CDR2: SNHLY and FYNNEI. The CDR3 reads CASRYQETQYF. Written as DNA, the CDR3 is TGTGCCAGCAGATATCAAGAGACCCAGTACTTC.

CDR3 sequence (DNA): TGTGCCAGCAGCCTACCTCAGGGGGCCGGGGAGCTGTTTTTT. Translating it yields CASSLPQGAGELFF. J is TRBJ2-2 and V is TRBV6-6, with TRBD1 matching over 7 bases. J was trimmed by 6 bases and V by 6 bases; bases with no gene match: 7. This CDR3 is 14 amino acids long. Germline-derived CDR1 and CDR2 are MNHNY and SVGAGI (reference sequence).

The genes are TRBV5-1 and TRBJ1-4; no clear D gene. Germline V gene sequence: CDR1 SGHRS, CDR2 YFSETQ. This CDR3 comprises 16 residues. The germline V and J ends were trimmed by 0 bases and 8 bases, with 17 bases remaining between them. DNA for the CDR3: TGCGCCAGCAGCTTGGGCTCGGGGAGAGCGGACGAAAAACTGTTTTTT. This gives the protein CASSLGSGRADEKLFF.

V gene TRBV6-5 combines with J gene TRBJ1-3; D unresolved. CDR3 length: 15 amino acids. Germline lookup yields CDR1 MNHEY and CDR2 SVGAGI. The V gene lost 0 bases and the J gene lost 4 bases, with 10 bases spanning the gap. CDR3 nucleotide sequence: TGTGCCAGCAGTTACTCGAACTCAGTGGGAAACACCATATATTTT. Its translation: CASSYSNSVGNTIYF.

This sequence joins TRBV2 and TRBJ1-5; D is ambiguous. The CDR3 spans 15 residues. Germline-derived CDR1 and CDR2 are SNHLY and FYNNEI. V lost 8 bases, J lost 0 bases, and 14 bases lay in between. The CDR3 bases are TGTGCCAGCGAGGACGGCGACTATAGCAATCAGCCCCAGCATTTT. Residues: CASEDGDYSNQPQHF.

J is TRBJ2-5 and V is TRBV10-2; D gene uncertain. The germline V gene encodes CDR1 WSHSY and CDR2 SAAADI. Trimming removed 0 bases at V and 5 bases at J, with 1 base between. The CDR3 is 11 amino acids. The DNA for the CDR3 is TGCGCCAGCAGTGAGTCGGAGACCCAGTACTTC. Translated: CASSESETQYF.

This clone was recorded only once. Other DNA variants within this sample encode the same CDR3. V and J are TRBV6-5 and TRBJ2-7; D gene unclear. The CDR3 length is 14 residues. V shed 2 bases and J shed 2 bases, with 10 bases lying between them. The V gene's germline CDR1 is MNHEY and CDR2 SVGAGI. The chain's CDR3 is CASSYSRIPYEQYF. CDR3 DNA: TGTGCCAGCAGTTACAGTCGGATCCCCTACGAGCAGTACTTC.